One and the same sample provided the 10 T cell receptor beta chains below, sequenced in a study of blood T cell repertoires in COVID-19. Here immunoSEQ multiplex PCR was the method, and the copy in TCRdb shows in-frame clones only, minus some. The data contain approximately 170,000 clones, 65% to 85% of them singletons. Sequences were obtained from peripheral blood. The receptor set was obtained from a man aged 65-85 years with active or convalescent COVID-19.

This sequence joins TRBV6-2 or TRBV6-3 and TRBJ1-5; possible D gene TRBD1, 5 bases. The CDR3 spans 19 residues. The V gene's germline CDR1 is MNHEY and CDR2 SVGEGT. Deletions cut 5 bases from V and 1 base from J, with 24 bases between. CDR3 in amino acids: CASSPRGRVDGLSNQPQHF. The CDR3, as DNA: TGTGCCAGCAGTCCGCGGGGGAGGGTCGATGGTTTGAGCAATCAGCCCCAGCATTTT.

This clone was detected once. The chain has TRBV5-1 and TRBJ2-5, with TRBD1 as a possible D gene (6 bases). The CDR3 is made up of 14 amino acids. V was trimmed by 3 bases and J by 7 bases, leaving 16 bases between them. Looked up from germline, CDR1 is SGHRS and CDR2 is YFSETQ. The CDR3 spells CASSYDRPTGTQYF. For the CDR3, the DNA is TGCGCCAGCAGCTACGACAGGCCCACGGGGACCCAGTACTTC.

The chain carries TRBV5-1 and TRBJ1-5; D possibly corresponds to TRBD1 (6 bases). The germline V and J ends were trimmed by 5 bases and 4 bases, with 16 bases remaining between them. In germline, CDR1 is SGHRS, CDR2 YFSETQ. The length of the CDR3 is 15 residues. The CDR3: CASSPGTLLNQPQHF. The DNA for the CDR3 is TGCGCCAGCAGTCCCGGGACACTCCTAAATCAGCCCCAGCATTTT. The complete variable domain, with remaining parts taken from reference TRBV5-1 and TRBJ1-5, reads KAGVTQTPRYLIKTRGQQVTLSCSPISGHRSVSWYQQTPGQGLQFLFEYFSETQRNKGNFPGRFSGRQFSNSRSEMNVSTLELGDSALYLCASSPGTLLNQPQHFGDGTRLSIL.

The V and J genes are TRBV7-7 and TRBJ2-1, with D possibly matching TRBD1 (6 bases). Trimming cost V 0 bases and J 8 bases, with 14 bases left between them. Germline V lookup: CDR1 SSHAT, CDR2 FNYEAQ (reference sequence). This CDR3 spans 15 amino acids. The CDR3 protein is CASSLAYRANDEQFF. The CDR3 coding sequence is TGTGCCAGCAGCTTAGCGTACAGGGCTAACGATGAGCAGTTCTTC.

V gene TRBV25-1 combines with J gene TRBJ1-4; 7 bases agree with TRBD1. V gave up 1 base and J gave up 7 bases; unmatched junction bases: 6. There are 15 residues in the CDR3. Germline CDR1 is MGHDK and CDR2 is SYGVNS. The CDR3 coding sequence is TGTGCCAGCAGTGAATCGGACAGGAGGGGTGAAAAACTGTTTTTT. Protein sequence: CASSESDRRGEKLFF.

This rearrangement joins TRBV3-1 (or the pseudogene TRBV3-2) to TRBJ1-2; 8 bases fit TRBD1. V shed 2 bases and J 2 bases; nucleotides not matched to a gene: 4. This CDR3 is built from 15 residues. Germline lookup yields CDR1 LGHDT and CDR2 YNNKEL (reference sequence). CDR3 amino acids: CASSQFGQGNYGYTF. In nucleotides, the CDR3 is TGTGCCAGCAGCCAATTCGGACAGGGCAACTATGGCTACACCTTC.

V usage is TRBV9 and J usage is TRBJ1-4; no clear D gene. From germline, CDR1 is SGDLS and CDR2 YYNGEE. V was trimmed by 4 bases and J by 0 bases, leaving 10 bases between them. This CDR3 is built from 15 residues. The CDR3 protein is CASSPGLATNEKLFF. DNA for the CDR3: TGTGCCAGCAGCCCAGGACTCGCAACTAATGAAAAACTGTTTTTT.

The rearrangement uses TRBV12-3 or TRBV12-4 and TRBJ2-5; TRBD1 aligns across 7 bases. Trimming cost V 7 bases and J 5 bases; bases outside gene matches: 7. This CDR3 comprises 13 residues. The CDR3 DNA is TGTGCCAGCACAACGACAGGGCGGGAGACCCAGTACTTC. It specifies CASTTTGRETQYF.

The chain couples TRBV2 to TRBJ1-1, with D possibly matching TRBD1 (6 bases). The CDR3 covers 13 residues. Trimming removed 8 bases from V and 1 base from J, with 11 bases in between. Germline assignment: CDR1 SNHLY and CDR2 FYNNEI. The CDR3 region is CASGLTGNTEAFF. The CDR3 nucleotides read TGTGCCAGCGGTTTGACAGGGAACACTGAAGCTTTCTTT.

The CDR3 DNA follows: TGTGCCAGCAGTGTAAGGGGGAACACTGAAGCTTTCTTT. This codes for CASSVRGNTEAFF. This sequence joins TRBV2 and TRBJ1-1; tentatively, D is TRBD1 (5 bases). Between the trimmed V and J ends, which lost 4 bases and 1 base, there was a span of 7 bases. The CDR3 loop spans 13 amino acids. Germline V gene lookup returns CDR1 SNHLY and CDR2 FYNNEI. The entire variable domain, with the rest obtained from reference TRBV2 and TRBJ1-1, is as follows: EPEVTQTPSHQVTQMGQEVILRCVPISNHLYFYWYRQILGQKVEFLVSFYNNEISEKSEIFDDQFSVERPDGSNFTLKIRSTKLEDSAMYFCASSVRGNTEAFFGQGTRLTVV.